One T cell receptor (beta chain) is described in this entry. Antigen unknown. The data originate from a study of CD8 T cells in Susac syndrome. cDNA came from roughly 0.47 to 1 ug RNA primed by random hexamers. Amplification of TCR beta CDR3 used immunoSEQ multiplex PCR across 54 Vbeta and 13 Jbeta. TCRdb itself ran the immunoSEQ multiplex PCR reads through MiXCR, one entry per CDR3 protein. The repertoire has about 160,000 distinct CDR3 sequences, about 92% of them found once; the top ten carry around 0.08%. The study, taken as a whole, reports: The authors acknowledged that their TCR sequencing and HLA analysis involved a relatively small number of individuals.

Trimming removed 11 bases at V and 13 bases at J, with 11 bases between. CDR1 is MDHEN, CDR2 SYDVKM, per germline. The CDR3 extends over 8 amino acids. While CD8+ and CD4+ T cells were isolated negatively, TEMRA cells were enriched by FACS. Material for sequencing was CD4+ T cells from PBMCs. The sequence was obtained from a human donor in good health. V is TRBV28 and J is TRBJ1-2, with no clear D. The CDR3 DNA reads TGTGCCGCCGGGATGTCCACCTTC. This gives the protein CAAGMSTF.